A selection of T cell receptor beta chains follows, all from one sample in a study of T cell repertoires in cytomegalovirus infection. These receptors' targets are unknown. TCRdb passed the reads through MiXCR, listing each CDR3 protein once. The table has approximately 990,000 distinct CDR3 sequences, less than 35% seen once; the top ten hold more than 12%. This sample comprised cultured CD8+ T cells from PBMCs, obtained from culture after CMV antigen stimulation. Source of these receptors: a human donor in good health (CMV status not recorded). Some clones in this sample may be carry-over from other donors' samples. Both conserved end residues are part of each CDR3.

v_call | cdr3_aa
TRBV7-2 | CASSSGTPVIVFADTQYF
TRBV27 | CASSLGPYLADTQYF
TRBV9 | CASSDGRSSALHF
TRBV12-3/TRBV12-4 | CASSLVWDRGFGYTF
TRBV6-4 | CASSAVHPPSSSYNEQFF
TRBV15 | CATSSRAMNTEAFF
TRBV5-6 | CASSFGGSVVDQPQHF
TRBV7-6 | CASSPGEENEKLFF
TRBV6-6 | CASSYLPGTPLGEKLFF
TRBV19 | CASSQKGHTYNEQFF
TRBV29-1 | CSALAVTSTDTQYF
TRBV24-1 | CATSDSTGLGTEAFF
TRBV7-2 | CASSPGVDTQYF
TRBV7-6 | CASSRTAATEQYF
TRBV25-1 | CASSDQGLAGTGELFF
TRBV19 | CASKGTPNEPQHF
TRBV6-1 | CASRPSGGKETQYF
TRBV4-1 | CASSHLTVTGELFF
TRBV28 | CASSLGTGGWNEQFF
TRBV19 | CATGPGGFTEAFF
TRBV4-1 | CASSQEGDSTYEQYF